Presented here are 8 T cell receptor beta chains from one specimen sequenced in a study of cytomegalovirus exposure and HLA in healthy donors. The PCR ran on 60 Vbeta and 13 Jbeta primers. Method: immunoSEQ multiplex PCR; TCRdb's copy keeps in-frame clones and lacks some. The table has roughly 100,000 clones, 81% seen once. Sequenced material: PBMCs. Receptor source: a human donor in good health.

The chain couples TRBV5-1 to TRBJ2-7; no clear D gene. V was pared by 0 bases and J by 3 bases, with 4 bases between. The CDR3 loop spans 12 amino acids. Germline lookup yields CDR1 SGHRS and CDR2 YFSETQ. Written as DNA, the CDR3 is TGCGCCAGCAGCTTGGGCGGCTACGAGCAGTACTTC. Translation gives CASSLGGYEQYF.

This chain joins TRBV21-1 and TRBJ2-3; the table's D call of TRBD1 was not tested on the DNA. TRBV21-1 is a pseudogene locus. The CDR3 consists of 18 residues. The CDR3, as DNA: TGTGCCAGCAGCGCCAAAAGGCTGGGGGACACAAGCACAGATACGCAGTATTTT. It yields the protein CASSAKRLGDTSTDTQYF.

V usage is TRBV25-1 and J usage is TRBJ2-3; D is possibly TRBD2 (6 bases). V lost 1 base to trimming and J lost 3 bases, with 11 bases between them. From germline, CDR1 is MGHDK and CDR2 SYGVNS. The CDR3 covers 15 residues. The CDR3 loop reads CASSEWGGRTDTQYF. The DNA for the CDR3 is TGTGCCAGCAGTGAATGGGGAGGTCGGACAGATACGCAGTATTTT.

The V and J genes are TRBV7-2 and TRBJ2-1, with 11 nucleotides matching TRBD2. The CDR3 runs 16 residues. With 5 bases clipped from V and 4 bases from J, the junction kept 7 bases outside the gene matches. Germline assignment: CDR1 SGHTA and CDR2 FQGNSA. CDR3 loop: CASSSSTSGVYNEQFF. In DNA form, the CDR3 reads TGTGCCAGCAGCAGCTCGACTAGCGGGGTTTACAATGAGCAGTTCTTC.

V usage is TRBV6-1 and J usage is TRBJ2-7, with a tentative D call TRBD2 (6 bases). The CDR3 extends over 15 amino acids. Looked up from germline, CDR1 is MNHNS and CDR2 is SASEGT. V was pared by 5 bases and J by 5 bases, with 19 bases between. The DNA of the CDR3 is TGTGCCAGCAGTCGCGTAGCGGCCCGCCTGGACGAGCAGTACTTC. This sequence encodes CASSRVAARLDEQYF.

CDR3: CASAIGYGSSYEQYF. Here the CDR3 DNA reads TGTGCCAGTGCAATCGGGTACGGTAGCTCCTACGAGCAGTACTTC. The chain has TRBV19 and TRBJ2-7; D call uncertain. The CDR3 extends over 15 amino acids. V dropped 8 bases and J dropped 0 bases, with 17 bases sitting between them. Germline values: CDR1 LNHDA, CDR2 SQIVND (reference sequence).

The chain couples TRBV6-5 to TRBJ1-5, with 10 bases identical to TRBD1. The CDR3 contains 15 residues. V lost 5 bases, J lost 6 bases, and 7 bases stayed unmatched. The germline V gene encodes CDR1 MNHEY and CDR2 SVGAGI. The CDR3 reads CASSPWTGGRQPQHF. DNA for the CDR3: TGTGCCAGCAGTCCTTGGACAGGGGGACGTCAGCCCCAGCATTTT.

The CDR3 sequence: CASREGRADNEQFF. The CDR3 coding sequence is TGTGCCAGCAGGGAGGGACGGGCGGACAATGAGCAGTTCTTC. The rearrangement joins TRBV28 to TRBJ2-1; D might be TRBD2 (6 bases). Trimming stripped 6 bases from V and 5 bases from J, with 14 bases between. The CDR3 spans 14 residues. Germline V gene lookup returns CDR1 MDHEN and CDR2 SYDVKM.